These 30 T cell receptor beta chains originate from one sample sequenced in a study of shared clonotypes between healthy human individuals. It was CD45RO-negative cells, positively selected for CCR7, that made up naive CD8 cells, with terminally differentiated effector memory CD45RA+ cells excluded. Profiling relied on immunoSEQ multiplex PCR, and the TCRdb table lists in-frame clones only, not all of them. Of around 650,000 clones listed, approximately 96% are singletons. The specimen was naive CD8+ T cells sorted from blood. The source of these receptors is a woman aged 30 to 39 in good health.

The DNA for the CDR3 is TGTGCCAGCAGCACGGGGTGGGGTCAGCCCCAGCATTTT. It translates to CASSTGWGQPQHF. V is TRBV7-6 and J is TRBJ1-5; no definite D call. This CDR3 comprises 13 residues. Trimming took 5 bases from V and 6 from J, leaving 11 bases between them. In germline, CDR1 is SGHVS, CDR2 FNYEAQ.

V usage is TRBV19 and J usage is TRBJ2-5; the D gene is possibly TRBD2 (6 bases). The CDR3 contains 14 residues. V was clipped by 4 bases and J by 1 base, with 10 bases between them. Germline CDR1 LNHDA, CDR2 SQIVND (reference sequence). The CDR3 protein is CASSTSTSQETQYF. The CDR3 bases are TGTGCCAGTAGTACCTCGACTAGCCAAGAGACCCAGTACTTC.

In DNA, the CDR3 is TGTGCCAGCAGCCCCTCGGGGGACTACGAGCAGTACTTC. It codes for CASSPSGDYEQYF. V and J are TRBV13 and TRBJ2-7, with a tentative D call TRBD2 (6 bases). V lost 5 bases to trimming and J lost 3 bases, with 11 bases between them. This CDR3 region has 13 residues. Germline-derived CDR1 and CDR2 are PRHDT and FYEKMQ (reference sequence). Full variable domain (missing parts from reference TRBV13 and TRBJ2-7): AAGVIQSPRHLIKEKRETATLKCYPIPRHDTVYWYQQGPGQDPQFLISFYEKMQSDKGSIPDRFSAQQFSDYHSELNMSSLELGDSALYFCASSPSGDYEQYFGPGTRLTVT.

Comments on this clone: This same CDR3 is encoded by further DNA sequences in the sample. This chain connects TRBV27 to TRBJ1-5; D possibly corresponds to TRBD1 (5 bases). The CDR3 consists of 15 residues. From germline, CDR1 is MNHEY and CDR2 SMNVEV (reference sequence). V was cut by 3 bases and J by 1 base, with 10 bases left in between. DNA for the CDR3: TGTGCCAGCAGTTTTGGAGGGGCCAGCAATCAGCCCCAGCATTTT. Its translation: CASSFGGASNQPQHF.

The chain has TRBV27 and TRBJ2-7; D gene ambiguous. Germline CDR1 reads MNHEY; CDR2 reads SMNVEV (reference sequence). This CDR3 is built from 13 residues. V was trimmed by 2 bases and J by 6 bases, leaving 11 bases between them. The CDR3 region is CASSLMVRGEQYF. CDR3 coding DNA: TGTGCCAGCAGTTTAATGGTCCGCGGCGAGCAGTACTTC.

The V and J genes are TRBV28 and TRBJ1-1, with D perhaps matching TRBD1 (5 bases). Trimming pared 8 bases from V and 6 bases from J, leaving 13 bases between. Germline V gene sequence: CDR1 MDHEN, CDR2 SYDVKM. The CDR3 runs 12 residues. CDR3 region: CASWRGVAEAFF. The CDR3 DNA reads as TGTGCCAGCTGGCGAGGGGTGGCTGAAGCTTTCTTT.

The DNA of the CDR3 is TGTGCCAGCAGCGTCGGACTAGGCTCCTACAATGAGCAGTTCTTC. It translates to CASSVGLGSYNEQFF. The chain is built from TRBV11-2 and TRBJ2-1; 7 bases line up with TRBD2. The CDR3 spans 15 residues. V was clipped by 5 bases and J by 0 bases; unmatched bases: 4. CDR1 and CDR2 (germline): SGHAT, FQNNGV.

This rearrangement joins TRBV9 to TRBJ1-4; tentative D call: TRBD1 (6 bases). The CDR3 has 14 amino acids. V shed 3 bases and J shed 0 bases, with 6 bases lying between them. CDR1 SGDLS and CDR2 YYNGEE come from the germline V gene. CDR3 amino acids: CASSAGATNEKLFF. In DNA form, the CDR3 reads TGTGCCAGCAGCGCAGGGGCAACTAATGAAAAACTGTTTTTT.

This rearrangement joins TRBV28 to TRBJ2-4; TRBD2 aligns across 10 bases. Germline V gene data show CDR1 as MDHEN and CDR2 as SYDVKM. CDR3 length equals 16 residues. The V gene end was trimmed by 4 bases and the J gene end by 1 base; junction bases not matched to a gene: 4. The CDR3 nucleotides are TGTGCCAGCAGTTCGCCTAGCGGGAGTGCCAAAAACATTCAGTACTTC. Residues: CASSSPSGSAKNIQYF.

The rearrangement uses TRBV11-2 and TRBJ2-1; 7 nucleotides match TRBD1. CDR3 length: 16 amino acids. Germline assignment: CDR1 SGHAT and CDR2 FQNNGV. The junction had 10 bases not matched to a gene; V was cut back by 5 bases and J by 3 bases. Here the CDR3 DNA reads TGTGCCAGCAGCGAGATTTCGACAGGGTACTACAATGAGCAGTTCTTC. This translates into CASSEISTGYYNEQFF. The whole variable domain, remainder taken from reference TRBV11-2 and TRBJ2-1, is EAGVAQSPRYKIIEKRQSVAFWCNPISGHATLYWYQQILGQGPKLLIQFQNNGVVDDSQLPKDRFSAERLKGVDSTLKIQPAKLEDSAVYLCASSEISTGYYNEQFFGPGTRLTVL.

The CDR3 protein is CASSLARGGPNTEAFF. The CDR3 nucleotides read TGTGCCAGCAGCTTAGCGCGCGGGGGGCCGAACACTGAAGCTTTCTTT. The rearrangement links TRBV7-9 to TRBJ1-1, with D maybe TRBD1 (6 bases). V was pared by 0 bases and J by 1 base, with 12 bases between. The CDR3 has 16 amino acids. Looked up from germline, CDR1 is SEHNR and CDR2 is FQNEAQ (reference sequence). The full variable domain, its missing parts supplied by reference TRBV7-9 and TRBJ1-1, is DTGVSQNPRHKITKRGQNVTFRCDPISEHNRLYWYRQTLGQGPEFLTYFQNEAQLEKSRLLSDRFSAERPKGSFSTLEIQRTEQGDSAMYLCASSLARGGPNTEAFFGQGTRLTVV.

CDR3 in DNA: TGTGCCAGCAGTGAAGCGCCTAACGGATCTAATGAAAAACTGTTTTTT. Amino acids: CASSEAPNGSNEKLFF. The chain links TRBV2 to TRBJ1-4; D not certain. Germline assignment: CDR1 SNHLY and CDR2 FYNNEI. The germline V and J ends were trimmed by 0 bases and 3 bases, with 11 bases remaining between them. CDR3 length: 16 amino acids.

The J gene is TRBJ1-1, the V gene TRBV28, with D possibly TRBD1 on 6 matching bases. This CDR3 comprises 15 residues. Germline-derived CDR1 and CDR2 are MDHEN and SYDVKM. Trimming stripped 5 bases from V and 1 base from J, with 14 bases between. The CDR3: CASSPPGAPNTEAFF. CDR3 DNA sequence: TGTGCCAGCAGTCCCCCGGGGGCCCCGAACACTGAAGCTTTCTTT.

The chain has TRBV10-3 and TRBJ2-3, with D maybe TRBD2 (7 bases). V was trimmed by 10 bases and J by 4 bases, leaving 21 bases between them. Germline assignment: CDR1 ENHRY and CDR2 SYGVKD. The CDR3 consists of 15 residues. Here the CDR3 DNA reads TGTGCCACCCGCCGAGGGGGGGGGCTGGCAGATACGCAGTATTTT. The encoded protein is CATRRGGGLADTQYF.

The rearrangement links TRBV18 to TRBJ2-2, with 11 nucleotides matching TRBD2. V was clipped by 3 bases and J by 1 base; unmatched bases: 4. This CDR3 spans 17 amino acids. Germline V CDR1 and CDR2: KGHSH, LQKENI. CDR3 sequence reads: CASSPLTSGMNTGELFF. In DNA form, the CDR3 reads TGTGCCAGCTCACCCCTGACTAGCGGGATGAACACCGGGGAGCTGTTTTTT.

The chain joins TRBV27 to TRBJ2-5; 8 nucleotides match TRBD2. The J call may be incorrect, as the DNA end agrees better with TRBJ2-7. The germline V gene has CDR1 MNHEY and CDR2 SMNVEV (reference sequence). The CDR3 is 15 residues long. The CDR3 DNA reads TGTGCCAGCAGTCCCTCGGGGGGGTTAAAGGTCGAGCAGTACTTC. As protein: CASSPSGGLKVEQYF.

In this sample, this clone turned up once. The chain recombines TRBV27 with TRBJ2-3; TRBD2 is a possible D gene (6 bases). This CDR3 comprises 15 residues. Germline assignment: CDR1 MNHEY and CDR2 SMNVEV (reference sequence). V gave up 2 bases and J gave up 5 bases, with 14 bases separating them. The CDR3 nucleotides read TGTGCCAGCAGTTTACTAGCGCTTTACTTAGATACGCAGTATTTT. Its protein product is CASSLLALYLDTQYF.

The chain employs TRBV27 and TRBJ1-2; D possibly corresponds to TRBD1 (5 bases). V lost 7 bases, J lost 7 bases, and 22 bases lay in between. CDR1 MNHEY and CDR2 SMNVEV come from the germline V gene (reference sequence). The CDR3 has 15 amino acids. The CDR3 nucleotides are TGTGCCAGCAAACCGGGCGCAAAGGGGCGCATTGGCTACACCTTC. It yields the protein CASKPGAKGRIGYTF.

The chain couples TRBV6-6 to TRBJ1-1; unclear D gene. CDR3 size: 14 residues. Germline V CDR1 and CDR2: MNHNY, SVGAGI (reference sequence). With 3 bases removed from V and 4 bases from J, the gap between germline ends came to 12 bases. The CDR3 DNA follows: TGTGCCAGCAGTTATCCCGGGGTCGGCACTGAAGCTTTCTTT. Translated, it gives CASSYPGVGTEAFF.

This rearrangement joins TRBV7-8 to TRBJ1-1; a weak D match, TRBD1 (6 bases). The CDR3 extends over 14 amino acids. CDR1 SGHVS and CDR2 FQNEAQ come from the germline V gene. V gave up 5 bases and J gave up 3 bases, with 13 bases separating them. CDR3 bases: TGTGCCAGCAGCGCTTGGGGGCGCGACACTGAAGCTTTCTTT. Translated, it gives CASSAWGRDTEAFF. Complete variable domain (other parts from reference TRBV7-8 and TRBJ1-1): GAGVSQSPRYKVAKRGQDVALRCDPISGHVSLFWYQQALGQGPEFLTYFQNEAQLDKSGLPSDRFFAERPEGSVSTLKIQRTQQEDSAVYLCASSAWGRDTEAFFGQGTRLTVV.

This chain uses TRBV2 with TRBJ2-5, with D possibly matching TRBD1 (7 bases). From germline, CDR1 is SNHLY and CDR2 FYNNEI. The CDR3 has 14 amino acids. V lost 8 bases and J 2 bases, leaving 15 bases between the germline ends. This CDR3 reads CASSDQGGQETQYF. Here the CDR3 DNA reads TGTGCCAGCTCGGACCAGGGGGGTCAAGAGACCCAGTACTTC.

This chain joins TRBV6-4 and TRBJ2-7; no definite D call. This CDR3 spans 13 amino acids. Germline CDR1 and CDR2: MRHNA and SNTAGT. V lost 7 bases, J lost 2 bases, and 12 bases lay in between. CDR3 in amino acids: CASILKQTYEQYF. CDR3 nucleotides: TGTGCCAGCATTCTAAAACAAACCTACGAGCAGTACTTC.

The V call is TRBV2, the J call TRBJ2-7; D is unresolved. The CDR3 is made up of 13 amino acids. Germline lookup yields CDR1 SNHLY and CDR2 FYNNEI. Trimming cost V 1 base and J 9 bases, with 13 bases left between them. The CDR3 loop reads CASSEVRQSAQYF. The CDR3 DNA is TGTGCCAGCAGTGAAGTTCGGCAGAGTGCGCAGTACTTC.

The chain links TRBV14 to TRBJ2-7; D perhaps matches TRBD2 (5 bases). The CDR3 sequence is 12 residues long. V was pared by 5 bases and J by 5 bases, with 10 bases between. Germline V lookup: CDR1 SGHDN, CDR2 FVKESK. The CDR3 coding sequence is TGTGCCAGCAGCTATAGCGCCCACGAGCAGTACTTC. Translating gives CASSYSAHEQYF. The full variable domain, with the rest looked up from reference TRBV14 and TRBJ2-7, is EAGVTQFPSHSVIEKGQTVTLRCDPISGHDNLYWYRRVMGKEIKFLLHFVKESKQDESGMPNNRFLAERTGGTYSTLKVQPAELEDSGVYFCASSYSAHEQYFGPGTRLTVT.

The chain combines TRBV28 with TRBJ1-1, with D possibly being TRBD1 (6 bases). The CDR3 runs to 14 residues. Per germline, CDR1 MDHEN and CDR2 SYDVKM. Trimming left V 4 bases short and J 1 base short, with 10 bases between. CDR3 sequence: CASSYGGANTEAFF. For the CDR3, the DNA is TGTGCCAGCAGTTACGGGGGGGCGAACACTGAAGCTTTCTTT.

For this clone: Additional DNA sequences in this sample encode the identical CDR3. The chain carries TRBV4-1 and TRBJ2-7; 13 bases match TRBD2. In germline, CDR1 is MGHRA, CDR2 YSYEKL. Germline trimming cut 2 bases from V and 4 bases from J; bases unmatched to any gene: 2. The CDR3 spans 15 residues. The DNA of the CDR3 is TGCGCCAGCAGCCAACGACTAGCGGGGGGTTACGAGCAGTACTTC. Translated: CASSQRLAGGYEQYF.

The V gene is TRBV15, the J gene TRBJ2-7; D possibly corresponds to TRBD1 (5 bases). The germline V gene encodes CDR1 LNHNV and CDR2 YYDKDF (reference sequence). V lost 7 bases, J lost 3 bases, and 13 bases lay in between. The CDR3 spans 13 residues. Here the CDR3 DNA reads TGTGCCACCACTCAGGGATACGGCTACGAGCAGTACTTC. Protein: CATTQGYGYEQYF.

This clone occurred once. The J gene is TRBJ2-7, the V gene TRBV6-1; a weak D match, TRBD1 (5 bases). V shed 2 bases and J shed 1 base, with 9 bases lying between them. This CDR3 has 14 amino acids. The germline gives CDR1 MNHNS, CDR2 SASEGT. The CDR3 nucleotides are TGTGCCAGCAGTGAAAGGACAACTTCCTACGAGCAGTACTTC. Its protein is CASSERTTSYEQYF.

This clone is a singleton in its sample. The CDR3 loop reads CSDSLGLGNEQFF. In nucleotides, the CDR3 is TGCAGCGACTCGCTCGGTCTGGGGAATGAGCAGTTCTTC. The rearrangement uses TRBV29-1 and TRBJ2-1; D is uncertain. Germline V gene data show CDR1 as SQVTM and CDR2 as ANQGSEA. The CDR3 runs to 13 residues. Between the trimmed V and J ends, which lost 7 bases and 7 bases, there was a span of 17 bases.

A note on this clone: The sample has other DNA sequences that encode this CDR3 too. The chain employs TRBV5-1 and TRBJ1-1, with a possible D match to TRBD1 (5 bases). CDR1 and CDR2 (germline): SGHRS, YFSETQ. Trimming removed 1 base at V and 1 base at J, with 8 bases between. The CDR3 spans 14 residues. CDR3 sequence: CASSLTGGNTEAFF. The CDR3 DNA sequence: TGCGCCAGCAGCTTGACAGGCGGGAACACTGAAGCTTTCTTT. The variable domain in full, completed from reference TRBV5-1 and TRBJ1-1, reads KAGVTQTPRYLIKTRGQQVTLSCSPISGHRSVSWYQQTPGQGLQFLFEYFSETQRNKGNFPGRFSGRQFSNSRSEMNVSTLELGDSALYLCASSLTGGNTEAFFGQGTRLTVV.